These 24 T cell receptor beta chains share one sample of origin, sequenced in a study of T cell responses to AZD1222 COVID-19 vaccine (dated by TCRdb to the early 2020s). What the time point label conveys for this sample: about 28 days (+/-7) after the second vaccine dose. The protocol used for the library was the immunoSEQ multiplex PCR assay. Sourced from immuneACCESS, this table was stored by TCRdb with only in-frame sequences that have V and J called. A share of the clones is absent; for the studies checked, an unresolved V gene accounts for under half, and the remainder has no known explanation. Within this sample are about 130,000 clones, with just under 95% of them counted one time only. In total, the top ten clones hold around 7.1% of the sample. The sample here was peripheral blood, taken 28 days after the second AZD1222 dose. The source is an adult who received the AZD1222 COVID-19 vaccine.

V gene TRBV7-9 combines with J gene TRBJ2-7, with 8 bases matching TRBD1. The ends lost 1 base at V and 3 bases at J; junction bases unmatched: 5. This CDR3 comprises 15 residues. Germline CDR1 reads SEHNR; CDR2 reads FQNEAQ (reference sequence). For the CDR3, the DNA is TGTGCCAGCAGCTTAGGGCGGGACAGGATCTACGAGCAGTACTTC. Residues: CASSLGRDRIYEQYF. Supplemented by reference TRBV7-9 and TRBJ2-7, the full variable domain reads DTGVSQNPRHKITKRGQNVTFRCDPISEHNRLYWYRQTLGQGPEFLTYFQNEAQLEKSRLLSDRFSAERPKGSFSTLEIQRTEQGDSAMYLCASSLGRDRIYEQYFGPGTRLTVT.

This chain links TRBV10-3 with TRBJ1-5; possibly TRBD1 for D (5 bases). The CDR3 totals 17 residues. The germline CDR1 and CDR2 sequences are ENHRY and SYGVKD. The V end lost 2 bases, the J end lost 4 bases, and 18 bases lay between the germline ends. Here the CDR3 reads CAISETQGADLNQPQHF. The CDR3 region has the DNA TGTGCCATCAGTGAGACACAAGGGGCGGATCTTAATCAGCCCCAGCATTTT.

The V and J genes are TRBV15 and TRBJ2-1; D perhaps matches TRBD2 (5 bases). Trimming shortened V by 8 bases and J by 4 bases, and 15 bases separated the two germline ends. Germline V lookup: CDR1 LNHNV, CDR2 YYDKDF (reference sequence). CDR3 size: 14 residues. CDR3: CATYNRGPYNEQFF. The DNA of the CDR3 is TGTGCCACCTACAACCGGGGTCCTTACAATGAGCAGTTCTTC.

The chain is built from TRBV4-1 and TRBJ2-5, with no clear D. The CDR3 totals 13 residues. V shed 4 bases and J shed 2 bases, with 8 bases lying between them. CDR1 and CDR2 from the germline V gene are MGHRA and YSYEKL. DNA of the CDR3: TGCGCCAGCAGCCCCGGGCTTCAAGAGACCCAGTACTTC. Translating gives CASSPGLQETQYF.

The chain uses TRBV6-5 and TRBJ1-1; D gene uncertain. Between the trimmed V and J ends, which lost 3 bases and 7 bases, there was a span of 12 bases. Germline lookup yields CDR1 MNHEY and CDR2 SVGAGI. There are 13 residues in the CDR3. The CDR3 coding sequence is TGTGCCAGCAGTTATTCCGGGGTGAGTGAAGCTTTCTTT. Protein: CASSYSGVSEAFF.

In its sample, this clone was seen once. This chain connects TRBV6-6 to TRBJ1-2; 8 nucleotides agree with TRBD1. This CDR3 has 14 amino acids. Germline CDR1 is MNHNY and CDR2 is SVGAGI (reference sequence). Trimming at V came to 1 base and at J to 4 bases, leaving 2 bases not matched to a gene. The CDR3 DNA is TGTGCCAGCAGTTACTTGGACAGGGCCTATGGCTACACCTTC. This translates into CASSYLDRAYGYTF.

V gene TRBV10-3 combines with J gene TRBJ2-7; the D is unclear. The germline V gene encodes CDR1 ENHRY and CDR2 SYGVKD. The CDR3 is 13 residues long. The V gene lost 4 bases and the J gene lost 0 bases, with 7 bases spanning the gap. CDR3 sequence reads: CAISAASSYEQYF. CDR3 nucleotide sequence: TGTGCCATCAGTGCCGCGAGCTCCTACGAGCAGTACTTC.

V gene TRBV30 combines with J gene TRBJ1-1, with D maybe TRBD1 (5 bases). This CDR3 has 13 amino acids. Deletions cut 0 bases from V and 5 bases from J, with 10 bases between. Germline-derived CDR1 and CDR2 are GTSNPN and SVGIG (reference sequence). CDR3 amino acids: CAWSVGVGTEAFF. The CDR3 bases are TGTGCCTGGAGTGTAGGGGTAGGGACTGAAGCTTTCTTT. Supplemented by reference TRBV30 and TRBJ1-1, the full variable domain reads SQTIHQWPATLVQPVGSPLSLECTVEGTSNPNLYWYRQAAGRGLQLLFYSVGIGQISSEVPQNLSASRPQDRQFILSSKKLLLSDSGFYLCAWSVGVGTEAFFGQGTRLTVV.

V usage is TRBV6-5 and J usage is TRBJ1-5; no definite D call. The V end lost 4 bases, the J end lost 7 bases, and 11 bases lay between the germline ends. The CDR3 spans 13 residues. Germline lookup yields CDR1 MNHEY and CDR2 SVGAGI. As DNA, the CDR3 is TGTGCCAGCAGTTTCGGGGTAGGGCAGCCCCAGCATTTT. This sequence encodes CASSFGVGQPQHF.

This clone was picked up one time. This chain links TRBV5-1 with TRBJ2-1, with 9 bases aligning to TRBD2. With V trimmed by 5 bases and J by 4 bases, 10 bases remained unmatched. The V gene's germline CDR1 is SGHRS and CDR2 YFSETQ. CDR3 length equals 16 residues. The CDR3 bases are TGCGCCAGCAGACCTGCTGCGGGGGGGCTTTACAATGAGCAGTTCTTC. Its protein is CASRPAAGGLYNEQFF.

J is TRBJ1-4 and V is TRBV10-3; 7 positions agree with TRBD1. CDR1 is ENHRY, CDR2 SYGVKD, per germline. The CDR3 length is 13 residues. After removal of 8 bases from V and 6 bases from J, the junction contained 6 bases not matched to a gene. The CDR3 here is CAIGGTAYEKLFF. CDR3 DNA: TGTGCCATCGGCGGGACAGCCTATGAAAAACTGTTTTTT.

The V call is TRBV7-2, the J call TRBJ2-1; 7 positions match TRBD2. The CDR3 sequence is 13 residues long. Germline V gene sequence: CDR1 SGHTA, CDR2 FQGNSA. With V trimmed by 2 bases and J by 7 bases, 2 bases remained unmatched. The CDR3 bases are TGTGCCAGCAGCTTATTGCGGGGGAATGAGCAGTTCTTC. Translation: CASSLLRGNEQFF.

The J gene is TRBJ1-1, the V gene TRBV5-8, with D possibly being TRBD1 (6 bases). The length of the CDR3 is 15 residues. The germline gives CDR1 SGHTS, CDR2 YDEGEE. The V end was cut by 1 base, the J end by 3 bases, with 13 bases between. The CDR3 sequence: CASSLYQGLHTEAFF. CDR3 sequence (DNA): TGTGCCAGCAGCTTGTATCAGGGGCTACACACTGAAGCTTTCTTT.

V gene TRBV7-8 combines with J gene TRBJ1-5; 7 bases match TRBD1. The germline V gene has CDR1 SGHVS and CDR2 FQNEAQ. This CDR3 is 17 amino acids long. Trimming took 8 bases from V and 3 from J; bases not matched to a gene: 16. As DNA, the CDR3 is TGTGCCAGCTCAGCTTATCCAACAGGGGCGATCAATCAGCCCCAGCATTTT. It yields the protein CASSAYPTGAINQPQHF. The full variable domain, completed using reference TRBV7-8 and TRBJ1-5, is GAGVSQSPRYKVAKRGQDVALRCDPISGHVSLFWYQQALGQGPEFLTYFQNEAQLDKSGLPSDRFFAERPEGSVSTLKIQRTQQEDSAVYLCASSAYPTGAINQPQHFGDGTRLSIL.

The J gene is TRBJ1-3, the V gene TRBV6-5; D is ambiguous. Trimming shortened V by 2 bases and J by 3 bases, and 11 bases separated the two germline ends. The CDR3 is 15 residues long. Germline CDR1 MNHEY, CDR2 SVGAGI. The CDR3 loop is CASSYMAVSGNTIYF. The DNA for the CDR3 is TGTGCCAGCAGTTACATGGCAGTGAGTGGAAACACCATATATTTT.

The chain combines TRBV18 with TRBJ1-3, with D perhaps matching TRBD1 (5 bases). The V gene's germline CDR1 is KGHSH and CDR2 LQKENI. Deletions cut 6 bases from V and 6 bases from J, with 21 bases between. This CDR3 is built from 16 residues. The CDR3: CASSPSPTVGENTIYF. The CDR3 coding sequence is TGTGCCAGCTCGCCTTCCCCCACAGTGGGGGAAAACACCATATATTTT.

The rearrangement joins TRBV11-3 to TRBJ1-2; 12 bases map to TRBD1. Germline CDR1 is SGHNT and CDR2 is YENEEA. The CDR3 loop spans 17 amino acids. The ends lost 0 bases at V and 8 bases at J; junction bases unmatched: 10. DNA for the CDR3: TGTGCCAGCAGCTTAGAGGATGCCGGGACAGGGGGCGAAGGCTACACCTTC. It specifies CASSLEDAGTGGEGYTF.

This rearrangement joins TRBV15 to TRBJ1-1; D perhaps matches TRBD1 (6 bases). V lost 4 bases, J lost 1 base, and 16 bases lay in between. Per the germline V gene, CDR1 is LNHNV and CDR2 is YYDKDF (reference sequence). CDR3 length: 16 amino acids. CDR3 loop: CATSTYRTATNTEAFF. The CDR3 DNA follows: TGTGCCACCAGCACTTACCGGACAGCGACGAACACTGAAGCTTTCTTT.

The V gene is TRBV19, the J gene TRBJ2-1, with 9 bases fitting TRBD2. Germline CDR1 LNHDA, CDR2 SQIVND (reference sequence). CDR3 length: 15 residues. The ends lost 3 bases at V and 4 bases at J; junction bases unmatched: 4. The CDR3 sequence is CASSMGLAGYNEQFF. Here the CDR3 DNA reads TGTGCCAGTAGTATGGGGCTAGCGGGGTACAATGAGCAGTTCTTC.

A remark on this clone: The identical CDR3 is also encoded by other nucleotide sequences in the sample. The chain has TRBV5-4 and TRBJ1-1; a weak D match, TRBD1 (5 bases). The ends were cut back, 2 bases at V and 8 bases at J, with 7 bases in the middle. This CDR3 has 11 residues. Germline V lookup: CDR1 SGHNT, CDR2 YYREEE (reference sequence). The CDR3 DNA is TGTGCCAGCAGCTTAGGGGCGGAAGCTTTCTTT. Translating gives CASSLGAEAFF. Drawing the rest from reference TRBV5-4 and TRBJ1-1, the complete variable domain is ETGVTQSPTHLIKTRGQQVTLRCSSQSGHNTVSWYQQALGQGPQFIFQYYREEENGRGNFPPRFSGLQFPNYSSELNVNALELDDSALYLCASSLGAEAFFGQGTRLTVV.

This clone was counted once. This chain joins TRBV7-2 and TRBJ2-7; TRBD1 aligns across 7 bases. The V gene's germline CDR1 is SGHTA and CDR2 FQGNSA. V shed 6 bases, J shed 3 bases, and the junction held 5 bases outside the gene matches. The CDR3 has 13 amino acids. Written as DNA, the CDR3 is TGTGCCAGCAGGCGGACAGGCATCTACGAGCAGTACTTC. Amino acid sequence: CASRRTGIYEQYF.

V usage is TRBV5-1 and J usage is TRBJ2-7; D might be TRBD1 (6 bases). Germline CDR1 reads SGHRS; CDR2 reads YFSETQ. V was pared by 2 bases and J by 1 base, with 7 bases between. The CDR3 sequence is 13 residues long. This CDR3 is CASSLTGSYEQYF. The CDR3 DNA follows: TGCGCCAGCAGCTTAACAGGGTCCTACGAGCAGTACTTC.

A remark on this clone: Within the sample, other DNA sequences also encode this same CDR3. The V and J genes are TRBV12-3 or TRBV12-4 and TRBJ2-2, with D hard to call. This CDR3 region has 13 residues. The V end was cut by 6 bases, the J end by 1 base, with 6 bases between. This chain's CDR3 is CASSLRNTGELFF. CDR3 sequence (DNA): TGTGCCAGCAGCCTACGGAACACCGGGGAGCTGTTTTTT.

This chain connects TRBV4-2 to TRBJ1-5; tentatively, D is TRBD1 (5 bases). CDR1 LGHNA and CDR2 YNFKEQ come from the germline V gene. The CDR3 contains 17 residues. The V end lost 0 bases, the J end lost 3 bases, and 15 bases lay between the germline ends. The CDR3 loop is CASSQDEGEGANQPQHF. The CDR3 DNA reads TGTGCCAGCAGCCAAGATGAAGGGGAAGGGGCCAATCAGCCCCAGCATTTT.